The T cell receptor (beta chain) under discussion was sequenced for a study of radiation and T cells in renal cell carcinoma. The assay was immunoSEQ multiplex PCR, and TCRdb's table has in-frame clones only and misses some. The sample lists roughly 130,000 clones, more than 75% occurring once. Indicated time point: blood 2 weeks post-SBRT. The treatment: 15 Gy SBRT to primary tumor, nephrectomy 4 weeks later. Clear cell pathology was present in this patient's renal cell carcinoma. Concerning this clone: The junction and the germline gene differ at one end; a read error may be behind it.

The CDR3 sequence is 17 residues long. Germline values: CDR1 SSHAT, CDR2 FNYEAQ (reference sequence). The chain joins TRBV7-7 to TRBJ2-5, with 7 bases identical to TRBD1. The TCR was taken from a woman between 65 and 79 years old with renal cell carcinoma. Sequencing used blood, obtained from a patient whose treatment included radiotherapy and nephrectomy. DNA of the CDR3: TGTGCTAGCAGGGAGTGGGGAAGACAGGGAGAGGGAGAGACCCAGTACTTC. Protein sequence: CASREWGRQGEGETQYF.